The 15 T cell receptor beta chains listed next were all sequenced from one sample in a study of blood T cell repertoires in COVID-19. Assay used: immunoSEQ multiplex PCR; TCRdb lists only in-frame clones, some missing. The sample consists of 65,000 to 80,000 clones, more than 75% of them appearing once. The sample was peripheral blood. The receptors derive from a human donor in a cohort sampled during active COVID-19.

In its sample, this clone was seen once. The CDR3 bases are TGTGCCAGCAGACCCTCCGGACTAGCGGAGACAGATACGCAGTATTTT. It yields the protein CASRPSGLAETDTQYF. The chain recombines TRBV28 with TRBJ2-3; 10 positions match TRBD2. Germline values: CDR1 MDHEN, CDR2 SYDVKM. This CDR3 is built from 16 residues. With V trimmed by 6 bases and J by 3 bases, 9 bases remained unmatched.

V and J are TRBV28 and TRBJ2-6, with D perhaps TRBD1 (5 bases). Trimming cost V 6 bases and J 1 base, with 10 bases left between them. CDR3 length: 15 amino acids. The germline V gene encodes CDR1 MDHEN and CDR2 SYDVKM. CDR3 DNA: TGTGCCAGCAGCCCCCCAGGGTCTGGGGCCAACGTCCTGACTTTC. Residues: CASSPPGSGANVLTF.

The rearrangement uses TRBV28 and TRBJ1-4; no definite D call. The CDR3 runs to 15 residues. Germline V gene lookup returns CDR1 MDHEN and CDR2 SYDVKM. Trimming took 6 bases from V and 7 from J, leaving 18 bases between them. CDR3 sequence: CASSLVGERSEKLFF. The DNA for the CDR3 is TGTGCCAGCAGCTTAGTCGGGGAGAGAAGTGAAAAACTGTTTTTT.

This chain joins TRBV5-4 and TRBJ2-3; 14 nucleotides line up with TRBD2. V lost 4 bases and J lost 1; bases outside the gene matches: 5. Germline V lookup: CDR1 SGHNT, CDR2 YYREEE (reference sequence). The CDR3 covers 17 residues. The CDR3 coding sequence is TGTGCCAGCAGCCGGGGACTAGCGGGAGCTCGCACAGATACGCAGTATTTT. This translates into CASSRGLAGARTDTQYF.

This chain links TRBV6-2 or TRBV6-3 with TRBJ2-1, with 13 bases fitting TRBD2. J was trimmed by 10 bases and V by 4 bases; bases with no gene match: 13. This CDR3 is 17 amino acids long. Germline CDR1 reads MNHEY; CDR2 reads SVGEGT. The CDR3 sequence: CASSFSRTSGSYGEQFF. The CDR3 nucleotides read TGTGCCAGCAGTTTTAGCCGGACTAGCGGGAGCTATGGAGAGCAGTTCTTC.

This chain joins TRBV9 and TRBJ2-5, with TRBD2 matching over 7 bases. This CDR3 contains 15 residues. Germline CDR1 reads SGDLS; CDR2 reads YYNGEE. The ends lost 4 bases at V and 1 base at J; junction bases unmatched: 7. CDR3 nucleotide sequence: TGTGCCAGCAGCCTCAGCGGGACTCTCCAAGAGACCCAGTACTTC. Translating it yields CASSLSGTLQETQYF.

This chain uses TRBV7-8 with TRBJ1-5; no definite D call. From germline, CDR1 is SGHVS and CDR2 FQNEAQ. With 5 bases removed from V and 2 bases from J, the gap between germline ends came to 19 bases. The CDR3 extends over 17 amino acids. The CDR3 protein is CASSQMGGGSGNQPQHF. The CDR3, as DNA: TGTGCCAGCAGCCAAATGGGTGGAGGGTCGGGCAATCAGCCCCAGCATTTT.

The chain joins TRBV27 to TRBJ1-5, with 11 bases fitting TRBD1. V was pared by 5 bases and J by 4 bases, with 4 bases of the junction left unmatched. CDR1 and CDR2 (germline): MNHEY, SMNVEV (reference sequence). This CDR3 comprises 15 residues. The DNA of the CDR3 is TGTGCCAGCAGTGTGGGGACAGGGGGGAATCAGCCCCAGCATTTT. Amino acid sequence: CASSVGTGGNQPQHF.

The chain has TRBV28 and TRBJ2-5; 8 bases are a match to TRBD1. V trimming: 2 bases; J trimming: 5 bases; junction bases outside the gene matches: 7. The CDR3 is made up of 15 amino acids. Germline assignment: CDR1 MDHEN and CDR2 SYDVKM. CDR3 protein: CASSLASAGGETQYF. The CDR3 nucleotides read TGTGCCAGCAGTTTAGCCTCGGCAGGGGGCGAGACCCAGTACTTC.

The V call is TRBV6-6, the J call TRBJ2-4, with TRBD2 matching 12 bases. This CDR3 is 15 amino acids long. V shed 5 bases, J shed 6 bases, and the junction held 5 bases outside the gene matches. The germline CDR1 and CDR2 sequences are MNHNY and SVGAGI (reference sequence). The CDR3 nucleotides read TGTGCCAGCAGTGGGACTAGCGGGCCGAGAAACATTCAGTACTTC. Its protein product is CASSGTSGPRNIQYF.

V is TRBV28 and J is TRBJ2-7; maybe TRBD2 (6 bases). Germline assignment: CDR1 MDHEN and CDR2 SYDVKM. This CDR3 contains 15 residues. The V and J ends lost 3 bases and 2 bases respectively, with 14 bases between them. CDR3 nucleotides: TGTGCCAGCAGTTTTTCCGGGACTCCTGCCTACGAGCAGTACTTC. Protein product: CASSFSGTPAYEQYF.

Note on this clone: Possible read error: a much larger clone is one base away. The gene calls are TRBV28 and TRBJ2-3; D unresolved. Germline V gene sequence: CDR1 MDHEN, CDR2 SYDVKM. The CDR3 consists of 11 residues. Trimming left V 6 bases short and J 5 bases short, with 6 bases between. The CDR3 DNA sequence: TGTGCCAGCAGGGAGAGAGATACGCAGTATTTT. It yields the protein CASRERDTQYF.

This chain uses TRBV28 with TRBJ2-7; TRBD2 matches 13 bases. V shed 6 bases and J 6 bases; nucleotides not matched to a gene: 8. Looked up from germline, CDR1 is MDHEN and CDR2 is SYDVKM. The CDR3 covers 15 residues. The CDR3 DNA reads TGTGCCAGCAGACCCGGACTAGCGGGAGATGGCGAGCAGTACTTC. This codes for CASRPGLAGDGEQYF.

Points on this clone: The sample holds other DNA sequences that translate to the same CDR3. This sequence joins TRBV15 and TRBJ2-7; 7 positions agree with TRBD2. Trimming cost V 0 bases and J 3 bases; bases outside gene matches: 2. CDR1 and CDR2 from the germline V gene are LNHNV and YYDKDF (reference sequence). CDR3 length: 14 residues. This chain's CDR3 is CATSRDSGGYEQYF. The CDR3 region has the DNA TGTGCCACCAGCAGAGATTCGGGGGGCTACGAGCAGTACTTC.

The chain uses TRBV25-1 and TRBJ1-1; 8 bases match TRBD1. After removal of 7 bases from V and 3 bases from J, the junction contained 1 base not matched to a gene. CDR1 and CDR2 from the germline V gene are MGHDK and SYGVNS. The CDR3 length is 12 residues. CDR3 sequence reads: CASNRGDTEAFF. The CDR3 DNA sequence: TGTGCCAGCAACAGGGGGGACACTGAAGCTTTCTTT. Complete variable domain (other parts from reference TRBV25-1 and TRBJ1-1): EADIYQTPRYLVIGTGKKITLECSQTMGHDKMYWYQQDPGMELHLIHYSYGVNSTEKGDLSSESTVSRIRTEHFPLTLESARPSHTSQYLCASNRGDTEAFFGQGTRLTVV.